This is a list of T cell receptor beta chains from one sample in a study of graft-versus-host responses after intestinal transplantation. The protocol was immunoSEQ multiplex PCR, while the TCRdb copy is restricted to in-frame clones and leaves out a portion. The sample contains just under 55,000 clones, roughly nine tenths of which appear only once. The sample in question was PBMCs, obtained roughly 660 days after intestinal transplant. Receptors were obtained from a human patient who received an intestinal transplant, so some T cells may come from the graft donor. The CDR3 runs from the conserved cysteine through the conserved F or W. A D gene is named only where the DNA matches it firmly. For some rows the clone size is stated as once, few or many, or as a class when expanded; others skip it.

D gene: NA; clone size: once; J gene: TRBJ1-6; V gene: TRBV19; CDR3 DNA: TGTGCCAGTAGTTCCTCGGTTTCACCCCTCCACTTT; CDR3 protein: CASSSSVSPLHF
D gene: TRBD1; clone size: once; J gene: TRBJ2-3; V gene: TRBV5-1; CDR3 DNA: TGCGCCAGCAGCTGGGGGGACAGGGAAGGAGATACGCAGTATTTT; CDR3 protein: CASSWGDREGDTQYF
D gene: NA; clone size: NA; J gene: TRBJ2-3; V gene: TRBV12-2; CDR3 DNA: TGTGCAAGTCGCTTAGGAGGGGGGATTAACACAGATACGCAGTATTTT; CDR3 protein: CASRLGGGINTDTQYF
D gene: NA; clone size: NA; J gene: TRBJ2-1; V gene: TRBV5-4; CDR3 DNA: TGTGCCAGCAGCTCCGGGACCAACTCCTACAATGAGCAGTTCTTC; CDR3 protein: CASSSGTNSYNEQFF
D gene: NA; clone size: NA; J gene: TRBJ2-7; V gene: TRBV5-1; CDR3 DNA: TGCGCCAGCAGCTTGGAACAGGGCTACGAGCAGTACTTC; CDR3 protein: CASSLEQGYEQYF
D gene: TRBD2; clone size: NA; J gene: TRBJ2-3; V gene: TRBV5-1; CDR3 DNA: TGCGCCAGCAGCATTAGCGGGGGCACAGATACGCAGTATTTT; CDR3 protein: CASSISGGTDTQYF
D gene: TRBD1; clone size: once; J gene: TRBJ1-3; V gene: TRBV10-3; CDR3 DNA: TGTGCCATCAGGCCCGGGACAGGGGCCGTGGTTATACACAACACCATATATTTT; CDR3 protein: CAIRPGTGAVVIHNTIYF
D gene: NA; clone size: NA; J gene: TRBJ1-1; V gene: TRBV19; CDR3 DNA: TGTGCCAGCTGTCAGGGTTTCGGGAACACTGAAGCTTTCTTT; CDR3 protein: CASCQGFGNTEAFF
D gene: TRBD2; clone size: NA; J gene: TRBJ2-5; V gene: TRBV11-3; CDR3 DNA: TGTGCCAGCAGCTTAGAACACCTCTCTGGGACTACCGGAGAGACCCAGTACTTC; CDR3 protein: CASSLEHLSGTTGETQYF
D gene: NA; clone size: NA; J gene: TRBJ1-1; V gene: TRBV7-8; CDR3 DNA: TGTGCCAGCAGCTTAGCCACAAACATGAACACTGAAGCTTTCTTT; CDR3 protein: CASSLATNMNTEAFF
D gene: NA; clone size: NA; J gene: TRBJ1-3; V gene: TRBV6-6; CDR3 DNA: TGTGCCAGTCTTTCTGTCTCTGGAAACACCATATATTTT; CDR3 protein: CASLSVSGNTIYF
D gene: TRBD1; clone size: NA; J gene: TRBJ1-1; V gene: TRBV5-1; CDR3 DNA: TGCGCCAGCAGCTCCATTCAGGGACAGGGTGGGGAAGCTTTCTTT; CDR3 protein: CASSSIQGQGGEAFF
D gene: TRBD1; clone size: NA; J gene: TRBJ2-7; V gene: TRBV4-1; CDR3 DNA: TGCGCCAGCAGCCGGGGACAGGGAGAGAGCTCCTACGAGCAGTACTTC; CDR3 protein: CASSRGQGESSYEQYF
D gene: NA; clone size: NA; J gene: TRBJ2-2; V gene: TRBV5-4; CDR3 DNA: TGTGCCAGCAGCTTGGCCCTAACAGGGTTAGGAACCGGGGAGCTGTTTTTT; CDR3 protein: CASSLALTGLGTGELFF
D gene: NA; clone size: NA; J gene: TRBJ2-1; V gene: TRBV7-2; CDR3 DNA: TGTGCCAGCAGCTCCCCGGGCAGGGGAGCCTACAATGAGCAGTTCTTC; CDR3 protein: CASSSPGRGAYNEQFF
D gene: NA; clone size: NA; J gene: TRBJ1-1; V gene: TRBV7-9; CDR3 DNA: TGTGCCAGCAGCTTACCCTTGGGGTTCTTGGCTGAAGCTTTCTTT; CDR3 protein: CASSLPLGFLAEAFF
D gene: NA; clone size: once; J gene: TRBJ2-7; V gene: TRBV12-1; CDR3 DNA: TGTGCCAGCACCACCGGGACAGTCTCCTACGAGCAGTACTTC; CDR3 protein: CASTTGTVSYEQYF
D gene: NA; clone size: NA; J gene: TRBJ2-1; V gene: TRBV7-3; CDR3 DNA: TGTGCCAGCAGCTTAATAGCGCAAAGCTCCTACAATGAGCAGTTCTTC; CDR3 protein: CASSLIAQSSYNEQFF
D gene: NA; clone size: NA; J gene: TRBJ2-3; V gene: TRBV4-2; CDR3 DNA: TGTGCCAGCAGCCAGGAAGAAGGTACCCGCGGCCTATTTACAGATACGCAGTATTTT; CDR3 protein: CASSQEEGTRGLFTDTQYF
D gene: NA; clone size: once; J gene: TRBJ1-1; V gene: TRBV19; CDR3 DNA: TGTGCCACCAATCGGGGTGGGAACACTGAAGCTTTCTTT; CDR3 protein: CATNRGGNTEAFF
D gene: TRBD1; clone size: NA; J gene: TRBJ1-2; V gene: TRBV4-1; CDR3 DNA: TGCGCCAGCAGCCAAGATGGAGGGGGCTACTATGGCTACACCTTC; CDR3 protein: CASSQDGGGYYGYTF
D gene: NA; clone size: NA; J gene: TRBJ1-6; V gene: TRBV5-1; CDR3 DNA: TGCGCCAGCAGCTTGAGGGACGGTAATAACTTT; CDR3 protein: CASSLRDGNNF
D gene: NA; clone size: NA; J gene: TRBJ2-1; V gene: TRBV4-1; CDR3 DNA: TGCGCCAGCAGCCAACTTAACAATGAGCAGTTCTTC; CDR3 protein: CASSQLNNEQFF
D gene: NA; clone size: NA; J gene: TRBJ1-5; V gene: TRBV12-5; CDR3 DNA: TGTGCTAGTGGTTCAGGGTTTCAGCCCCAGCATTTT; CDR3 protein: CASGSGFQPQHF
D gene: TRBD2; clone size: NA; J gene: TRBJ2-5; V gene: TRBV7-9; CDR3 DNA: TGTGCCAGCAGCTTAGGCGGGGGGGCGGAGACCCAGTACTTC; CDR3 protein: CASSLGGGAETQYF
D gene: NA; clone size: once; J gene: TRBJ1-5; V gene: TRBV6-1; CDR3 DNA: TGTGCCAGCAGTGAAAGGTCGGGACCCAATCAGCCCCAGCATTTT; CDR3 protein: CASSERSGPNQPQHF
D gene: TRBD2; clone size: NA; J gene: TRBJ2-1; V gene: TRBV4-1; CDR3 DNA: TGCGCCAGCAGCCAACTACCTAGCGGGAACTACAATGAGCAGTTCTTC; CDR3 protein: CASSQLPSGNYNEQFF
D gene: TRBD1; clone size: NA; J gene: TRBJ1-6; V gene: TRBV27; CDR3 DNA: TGTGCCAGCAGTTTACTACCCCCCGGGACAGACTATAATTCACCCCTCCACTTT; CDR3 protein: CASSLLPPGTDYNSPLHF
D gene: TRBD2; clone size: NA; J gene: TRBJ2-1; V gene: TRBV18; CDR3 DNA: TGTGCCAGCTCACCAGTAACACTAGCGGGGGGTAACAATGAGCAGTTCTTC; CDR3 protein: CASSPVTLAGGNNEQFF
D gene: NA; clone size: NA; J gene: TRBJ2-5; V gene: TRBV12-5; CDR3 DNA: TGTGCTAGTGGACTACTAAGCCCCCGCGGAGAGACCCAGTACTTC; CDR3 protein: CASGLLSPRGETQYF
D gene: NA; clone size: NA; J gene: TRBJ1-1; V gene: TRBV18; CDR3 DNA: TGTGCCAGCTCACCGGGCGAGAACATTATGAACACTGAAGCTTTCTTT; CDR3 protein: CASSPGENIMNTEAFF